These 18 T cell receptor beta chains share one sample of origin, sequenced in a study of shared T cell receptors in the human thymus (dated by TCRdb to the early 2020s). The library was generated by the immunoSEQ multiplex PCR assay. The table was pulled from immuneACCESS by TCRdb, which kept in-frame rearrangements only. Such tables lose some clones; where checked, under half of the loss comes from unresolved V genes, and the rest has no known cause. The sample table holds some 720,000 clones, of which around nine tenths were seen once. 0.0095% to 0.013% of the sample goes to the ten largest clones. These data were also reused for a study on human thymus T cells.

Sequenced: thymocytes. The receptors derive from a boy in the first two years of life with a congenital heart defect. Donor details come from another sample of the same person, matched by shared clones.

The chain couples TRBV4-2 to TRBJ2-3, with D maybe TRBD2 (6 bases). The CDR3 is 19 amino acids. The V end was cut by 0 bases, the J end by 3 bases, with 22 bases between. Germline CDR1 reads LGHNA; CDR2 reads YNFKEQ. For the CDR3, the DNA is TGTGCCAGCAGCCAAGATCTTACGGGGGAACGAAGGTCGACAGATACGCAGTATTTT. Protein product: CASSQDLTGERRSTDTQYF.

DNA of the CDR3: TGTGCCAGCAGCTTAAACGGGGGAGGGTTCAATGAGCAGTTCTTC. It is translated as CASSLNGGGFNEQFF. The rearrangement uses TRBV11-2 and TRBJ2-1, with TRBD2 matching over 7 bases. Germline V gene data show CDR1 as SGHAT and CDR2 as FQNNGV. There are 15 residues in the CDR3. V lost 2 bases to trimming and J lost 6 bases; unmatched junction nucleotides: 7.

The chain is built from TRBV15 and TRBJ2-6; TRBD1 matches 8 bases. J lost 0 bases, V lost 0 bases, and 10 bases had no gene match. Germline assignment: CDR1 LNHNV and CDR2 YYDKDF (reference sequence). CDR3 size: 20 residues. CDR3 DNA: TGTGCCACCAGCAGAGATAGTGGATCAGGGGGCGGCTCTGGGGCCAACGTCCTGACTTTC. Residues: CATSRDSGSGGGSGANVLTF.

This rearrangement joins TRBV6-5 to TRBJ2-7; D might be TRBD2 (6 bases). V lost 6 bases and J lost 0, with 12 bases in between. The CDR3 sequence is 14 residues long. CDR1 MNHEY and CDR2 SVGAGI come from the germline V gene. In DNA, the CDR3 is TGTGCCAGCAGACACATAGCGGTCTCCTACGAGCAGTACTTC. Translated: CASRHIAVSYEQYF.

This chain connects TRBV5-6 to TRBJ1-2, with D maybe TRBD1 (6 bases). CDR3 length: 13 residues. V shed 7 bases and J shed 3 bases, with 13 bases lying between them. Germline CDR1 SGHDT, CDR2 YYEEEE. CDR3 protein: CASLSRGDYGYTF. CDR3 sequence (DNA): TGTGCCAGCCTCAGCAGGGGAGACTATGGCTACACCTTC.

In its sample, this clone was seen a few times. The J gene is TRBJ2-7, the V gene TRBV12-5; 9 bases align to TRBD1. V was pared by 4 bases and J by 2 bases, with 9 bases of the junction left unmatched. The CDR3 has 16 amino acids. The germline gives CDR1 LGHNT, CDR2 FRNRAP. The CDR3 DNA reads as TGTGCTAGTGGTTGGACCACAGGGGGCCACCCCTACGAGCAGTACTTC. Its translation: CASGWTTGGHPYEQYF.

The rearrangement joins TRBV4-2 to TRBJ2-1; D possibly corresponds to TRBD2 (6 bases). CDR1 and CDR2 (germline): LGHNA, YNFKEQ. The CDR3 loop spans 19 amino acids. Trimming took off 0 bases at V and 0 bases at J, with 18 bases between the two ends. The CDR3 region is CASSQDGSRESRSYNEQFF. CDR3 nucleotide sequence: TGTGCCAGCAGCCAAGACGGTTCCCGGGAGTCCCGCTCCTACAATGAGCAGTTCTTC.

This clone was seen just once. The chain is built from TRBV27 and TRBJ2-1, with a possible D match to TRBD2 (6 bases). Looked up from germline, CDR1 is MNHEY and CDR2 is SMNVEV (reference sequence). V lost 3 bases to trimming and J lost 8 bases, with 11 bases between them. This CDR3 has 13 residues. CDR3 amino acids: CASSFRLVDEQFF. The CDR3 DNA follows: TGTGCCAGCAGTTTCCGACTAGTGGATGAGCAGTTCTTC.

The chain has TRBV29-1 and TRBJ2-5, with TRBD1 matching over 7 bases. This CDR3 has 15 amino acids. Trimming took 0 bases from V and 5 from J; bases not matched to a gene: 9. Germline V CDR1 and CDR2: SQVTM, ANQGSEA. CDR3 DNA: TGCAGCGTTGAAGAATCGCAGGGGGATCTGGAGACCCAGTACTTC. Protein: CSVEESQGDLETQYF.

This clone has a single count. This sequence joins TRBV27 and TRBJ1-3; D possibly corresponds to TRBD1 (5 bases). CDR3 length: 16 amino acids. The V gene's germline CDR1 is MNHEY and CDR2 SMNVEV (reference sequence). Deletions cut 6 bases from V and 0 bases from J, with 15 bases between. The CDR3 here is CASSPSGATSGNTIYF. CDR3 DNA sequence: TGTGCCAGCAGCCCTTCTGGGGCCACCTCTGGAAACACCATATATTTT.

The genes are TRBV30 and TRBJ2-5; 7 bases match TRBD2. CDR3 length: 16 residues. CDR1 is GTSNPN, CDR2 SVGIG, per germline (reference sequence). The junction had 13 bases not matched to a gene; V was cut back by 2 bases and J by 4 bases. This CDR3 reads CAWSLERGLVRETQYF. CDR3 nucleotides: TGTGCCTGGAGTCTAGAGCGGGGACTCGTGAGAGAGACCCAGTACTTC.

The rearrangement joins TRBV15 to TRBJ2-5, with D uncertain. The CDR3 sequence is 13 residues long. Trimming left V 3 bases short and J 4 bases short, with 9 bases between. Germline V CDR1 and CDR2: LNHNV, YYDKDF (reference sequence). In nucleotides, the CDR3 is TGTGCCACCAGCAGCTGTCCCAGAGAGACCCAGTACTTC. Residues: CATSSCPRETQYF.

V usage is TRBV10-3 and J usage is TRBJ2-7, with D unresolved. The CDR3 covers 12 residues. V shed 6 bases and J shed 7 bases, with 13 bases lying between them. Per germline, CDR1 ENHRY and CDR2 SYGVKD. CDR3 sequence (DNA): TGTGCCATCAGGGCCATCTCGGGTGAGCAGTACTTC. It encodes CAIRAISGEQYF.

V gene TRBV27 combines with J gene TRBJ2-5; a possible D gene is TRBD2 (6 bases). The germline V gene encodes CDR1 MNHEY and CDR2 SMNVEV (reference sequence). The CDR3 contains 16 residues. The ends were cut back, 5 bases at V and 0 bases at J, with 16 bases in the middle. CDR3 sequence: CASSPRSGGYQETQYF. For the CDR3, the DNA is TGTGCCAGCAGTCCCCGGTCAGGAGGGTACCAAGAGACCCAGTACTTC.

This chain uses TRBV5-1 with TRBJ2-5; TRBD2 agrees at 13 bases. Gene TRBJ2-7 matches the end of the DNA better, so the J call may be wrong. Germline CDR1 reads SGHRS; CDR2 reads YFSETQ. The CDR3 covers 16 residues. The chain's CDR3 is CASREGWTSGSYEQYF. In DNA form, the CDR3 reads TGCGCCAGCAGAGAAGGATGGACTAGCGGGAGTTACGAGCAGTACTTC.

J is TRBJ1-5 and V is TRBV2, with D unclear. CDR1 and CDR2 (germline): SNHLY, FYNNEI. Trimming took off 3 bases at V and 0 bases at J, with 18 bases between the two ends. The length of the CDR3 is 18 residues. The CDR3 DNA sequence: TGTGCCAGCAGTGATCCTGCGGGCAGGAACCATAGCAATCAGCCCCAGCATTTT. Encoded protein: CASSDPAGRNHSNQPQHF.

The rearrangement uses TRBV11-2 and TRBJ2-7; a possible D gene is TRBD1 (5 bases). V lost 0 bases, J lost 3 bases, and 9 bases lay in between. Germline assignment: CDR1 SGHAT and CDR2 FQNNGV. The CDR3 has 14 amino acids. In DNA form, the CDR3 reads TGTGCCAGCAGCTTAGACAGGACAATCTACGAGCAGTACTTC. Translated: CASSLDRTIYEQYF.

CDR3 protein: CASSGGPSYNEQFF. The CDR3 DNA reads TGTGCCAGCAGCGGGGGCCCCTCCTACAATGAGCAGTTCTTC. The chain is built from TRBV7-8 and TRBJ2-1, with D maybe TRBD1 (6 bases). The V gene lost 5 bases and the J gene lost 0 bases, with 8 bases spanning the gap. From germline, CDR1 is SGHVS and CDR2 FQNEAQ. The CDR3 length is 14 residues.